This record concerns one T cell receptor (beta chain) sequence. No cognate antigen has been identified for it. Base-call qualities are not available, and no considerably larger clone is one nucleotide away. The meaning of the sample's treatment or condition label: in vitro stimulation with specific CMV peptide epitopes to enrich CMV-specific T cells. Sequencer: Illumina HiSeq 1500. TCRdb redid the processing of the public reads, applying fastp at Q25 and MiXCR, and retained in-frame beta chains. Each CDR3 protein appears once, grouped with its most common genes and DNA. Counted in this sample were 900,000 to 950,000 distinct CDR3 sequences; 25% to 40% of them appeared once. Roughly 13% of the sample belongs to the ten largest clones. The sample is drawn from a study of T cell repertoires in cytomegalovirus infection (dated by TCRdb to the late 2010s). For the study in its entirety: Peptide stimulations targeted recently identified HLA-C-restricted CMV epitopes, whose presentation resists viral immunomodulation, together with well-studied HLA-B-restricted epitopes. Because public TCR beta signatures pointed to carriage of CMV infection together with the matching HLA type, the HLA type of each donor mattered for the analysis. Paper-wide results and their limitations: In the ex vivo response, HLA-C-restricted CMV-specific TCR beta clonotypes were dominant, and in two of eight donors the single most frequent clonotype came from this HLA-C-restricted group. In both this cohort and an independent cohort of several hundred donors, the cumulative frequency of public TCR beta family members distinguished carriers of CMV infection plus the relevant HLA type.

Trimming removed 10 bases from V and 2 bases from J, leaving 13 bases between the germline ends. Based on the germline V gene, the CDR1 and CDR2 sequences are SNHLY and FYNNEI. Reading from cysteine to phenylalanine, the CDR3 counts 13 amino acids. The retained sequence is limited to the CDR3, 39 bases, with the frame set at the first base. This specimen consisted of cultured CD8+ T cells from PBMCs, obtained from culture after CMV antigen stimulation. The chain is made from TRBV2 and TRBJ2-3; TRBD1 is perhaps the D gene, given 6 matching bases. The TCR was taken from a human donor in good health (CMV status not recorded). Some clones in this sample may be carry-over from other donors' samples. The sequence in DNA is TGTGCCACCTTAGTGGGGGCCACAGATACGCAGTATTTT. Translated, it gives CATLVGATDTQYF.